This T cell receptor beta chain was captured in a study of shared clonotypes between healthy human individuals. Study-wide points: The study found roughly 5.3% of naive CD4 clonotypes shared across four donors. Investigators collected only blood, and repertoires in tissues likely differ.

The CDR3 sequence is 13 residues long. Germline V CDR1 and CDR2: MDHEN, SYDVKM. V lost 6 bases and J lost 1, with 9 bases in between. This clone appeared once. Its antigen is still unknown. Assay used: immunoSEQ multiplex PCR; TCRdb lists only in-frame clones, some missing. The sample has 90,000 to 120,000 clones, about 67% seen once. This clonotype was obtained from a woman in her 30s in good health. The chain uses TRBV28 and TRBJ1-1; D remains ambiguous. The sequenced sample consisted of memory CD8+ T cells sorted from blood. The subset denotes: CD45RO+ cells pooled with CCR7-negative TemRA cells. CDR3: CASRNRQNTEAFF. CDR3 DNA sequence: TGTGCCAGCAGGAACAGACAGAACACTGAAGCTTTCTTT.